Below are 18 T cell receptor beta chains sequenced from a single sample in a study of T cells in Graves' hyperthyroidism and ophthalmopathy. The CDR3 regions of TCR beta were amplified from RNA transcripts. Initially, a first-round RT-PCR of the TCR CDR3 employed the HTBI primer set. One entry per CDR3 protein, called by TCRdb with MiXCR from the multiplex PCR reads. The sample holds around 180,000 distinct CDR3 sequences; over 15% are singletons and the top ten take roughly 30%. The sequencing input was blood. The origin of the receptors is a woman between 50 and 59 years old with Graves' hyperthyroidism.

This clonotype has ten or more counts. J is TRBJ2-3 and V is TRBV5-5; D is ambiguous. The CDR3 sequence is 14 residues long. Per germline, CDR1 SGHKS and CDR2 YYEKEE (reference sequence). V was pared by 2 bases and J by 0 bases, with 7 bases between. The CDR3 DNA follows: TGTGCCAGCAGCTTAGCCAGTAGCACAGATACGCAGTATTTT. Protein sequence: CASSLASSTDTQYF.

This clonotype was counted ten times or more. The gene calls are TRBV2 and TRBJ2-7; TRBD2 is a possible D gene (5 bases). The germline V and J ends were trimmed by 2 bases and 3 bases, with 8 bases remaining between them. Looked up from germline, CDR1 is SNHLY and CDR2 is FYNNEI. The CDR3 loop spans 13 amino acids. Here the CDR3 DNA reads TGTGCCAGCAGTGAAAGGGAGCTCTACGAGCAGTACTTC. Translating it yields CASSERELYEQYF.

The sample holds many counts of this clonotype. For the CDR3, the DNA is TGTGCCAGCAGCTGGGGACAGGGACCCTACGAGCAGTACTTC. Encoded protein: CASSWGQGPYEQYF. V is TRBV7-8 and J is TRBJ2-7, with TRBD1 matching over 9 bases. V lost 4 bases, J lost 2 bases, and 3 bases stayed unmatched. The CDR3 extends over 14 amino acids. The V gene's germline CDR1 is SGHVS and CDR2 FQNEAQ.

This clonotype was seen ten or more times. V and J are TRBV13 and TRBJ1-5; D may be TRBD1 (6 bases). V was clipped by 0 bases and J by 2 bases, with 11 bases between them. The germline gives CDR1 PRHDT, CDR2 FYEKMQ (reference sequence). The CDR3 length is 16 residues. For the CDR3, the DNA is TGTGCCAGCAGCTTAGGGGGGGGCTGGGGCAATCAGCCCCAGCATTTT. It codes for CASSLGGGWGNQPQHF. The full variable domain, with the rest looked up from reference TRBV13 and TRBJ1-5, is AAGVIQSPRHLIKEKRETATLKCYPIPRHDTVYWYQQGPGQDPQFLISFYEKMQSDKGSIPDRFSAQQFSDYHSELNMSSLELGDSALYFCASSLGGGWGNQPQHFGDGTRLSIL.

This clonotype was counted at least ten times. This chain links TRBV6-1 with TRBJ2-5, with D possibly TRBD2 on 6 matching bases. The CDR3 contains 15 residues. CDR1 is MNHNS, CDR2 SASEGT, per germline. Trimming took 2 bases from V and 7 from J, leaving 17 bases between them. The CDR3 loop is CASSELGAGSGTQYF. CDR3 in DNA: TGTGCCAGCAGTGAACTCGGGGCAGGTAGCGGGACCCAGTACTTC.

This clonotype was detected many times. The chain links TRBV7-9 to TRBJ1-1; 8 bases match TRBD1. The germline V gene encodes CDR1 SEHNR and CDR2 FQNEAQ (reference sequence). The CDR3 extends over 15 amino acids. Trimming removed 3 bases from V and 3 bases from J; junction bases left unmatched: 6. The CDR3 is CASSFWTGQDTEAFF. The CDR3 DNA reads TGTGCCAGCAGCTTCTGGACAGGGCAGGACACTGAAGCTTTCTTT.

This clonotype came up many times. The genes are TRBV7-2 and TRBJ2-5; 16 bases match TRBD2. Germline V lookup: CDR1 SGHTA, CDR2 FQGNSA. This CDR3 comprises 18 residues. The ends lost 3 bases at V and 5 bases at J; junction bases unmatched: 9. The CDR3: CASSFGTSGGGRRETQYF. CDR3 in DNA: TGTGCCAGCAGCTTCGGGACTAGCGGGGGGGGGAGAAGGGAGACCCAGTACTTC.

This clonotype was observed at least ten times. The V gene is TRBV7-2, the J gene TRBJ1-1; maybe TRBD1 (5 bases). Germline CDR1 SGHTA, CDR2 FQGNSA. V lost 1 base and J lost 6, with 18 bases in between. The CDR3 has 16 amino acids. Here the CDR3 reads CASSLVVWDVNPEAFF. The CDR3 nucleotides are TGTGCCAGCAGCTTAGTCGTGTGGGACGTCAATCCTGAAGCTTTCTTT.

This clonotype was seen many times. CDR3 residues: CAISTGPNTEAFF. DNA of the CDR3: TGTGCCATATCCACGGGGCCTAACACTGAAGCTTTCTTT. The J gene is TRBJ1-1, the V gene TRBV18; D is perhaps TRBD1 (5 bases). The germline gives CDR1 KGHSH, CDR2 LQKENI. Trimming cost V 10 bases and J 2 bases, with 14 bases left between them. This CDR3 is 13 amino acids long.

This clonotype was seen many times. This chain links TRBV7-3 with TRBJ1-5; unclear D gene. The germline V gene encodes CDR1 SGHTA and CDR2 FQGTGA. Trimming left V 6 bases short and J 2 bases short, with 14 bases between. The CDR3 sequence is 15 residues long. The CDR3, as DNA: TGTGCCAGCAGTTTTATTGACATTGGCAATCAGCCCCAGCATTTT. Protein sequence: CASSFIDIGNQPQHF. Full variable domain (outside the CDR3, taken from reference TRBV7-3 and TRBJ1-5): GAGVSQTPSNKVTEKGKYVELRCDPISGHTALYWYRQSLGQGPEFLIYFQGTGAADDSGLPNDRFFAVRPEGSVSTLKIQRTERGDSAVYLCASSFIDIGNQPQHFGDGTRLSIL.

This clonotype appeared many times. The chain has TRBV9 and TRBJ2-1; no firm D call. Germline V CDR1 and CDR2: SGDLS, YYNGEE. This CDR3 is 15 amino acids long. V gave up 0 bases and J gave up 0 bases, with 7 bases separating them. CDR3 bases: TGTGCCAGCAGCGTAGAGTACAGCTCCTACAATGAGCAGTTCTTC. This translates into CASSVEYSSYNEQFF.

This clonotype was found many times. CDR3 region: CASSERLGVDEQYF. The CDR3 coding sequence is TGTGCCAGCAGTGAAAGGCTAGGGGTCGACGAGCAGTACTTC. The chain is built from TRBV6-1 and TRBJ2-7; tentatively, D is TRBD1 (5 bases). Per the germline V gene, CDR1 is MNHNS and CDR2 is SASEGT. The CDR3 loop spans 14 amino acids. Trimming took 2 bases from V and 5 from J, leaving 13 bases between them.

This rearrangement joins TRBV7-8 to TRBJ2-7; TRBD2 is a possible D gene (6 bases). Trimming removed 5 bases from V and 4 bases from J, with 15 bases in between. CDR3 length equals 14 residues. In germline, CDR1 is SGHVS, CDR2 FQNEAQ. This CDR3 reads CASSEPGLVYEQYF. CDR3 DNA sequence: TGTGCCAGCAGCGAACCGGGACTCGTTTACGAGCAGTACTTC.

This clonotype was observed at least ten times. The chain has TRBV5-1 and TRBJ2-6, with D perhaps matching TRBD1 (7 bases). This CDR3 comprises 19 residues. Between the trimmed V and J ends, which lost 4 bases and 4 bases, there was a span of 24 bases. Per the germline V gene, CDR1 is SGHRS and CDR2 is YFSETQ. As DNA, the CDR3 is TGCGCCAGCAGCGTGGACAGGCCGGAGGGCTGGAGAGGGGCCAACGTCCTGACTTTC. Its translation is CASSVDRPEGWRGANVLTF.

This clonotype was recorded at least ten times. The rearrangement uses TRBV12-3 or TRBV12-4 and TRBJ2-7; D remains unclear. Trimming stripped 6 bases from V and 1 base from J, with 7 bases between. The CDR3 has 12 amino acids. CDR3 in DNA: TGTGCCAGCAGGCCGGATTCCTACGAGCAGTACTTC. Translated: CASRPDSYEQYF.

This chain joins TRBV3-1 and TRBJ2-7, with D possibly being TRBD1 (6 bases). This CDR3 comprises 17 residues. Germline loops: CDR1 LGHDT, CDR2 YNNKEL (reference sequence). Trimming stripped 4 bases from V and 0 bases from J, with 19 bases between. CDR3 sequence reads: CASSRRYRTASSYEQYF. Written as DNA, the CDR3 is TGTGCCAGCAGCCGGAGATATAGGACAGCGAGCTCCTACGAGCAGTACTTC.

The rearrangement links TRBV28 to TRBJ2-7; 9 bases align to TRBD1. From germline, CDR1 is MDHEN and CDR2 SYDVKM. The V gene end was trimmed by 6 bases and the J gene end by 1 base; junction bases not matched to a gene: 10. The CDR3 covers 16 residues. The CDR3 spells CASSSGAGQGSYEQYF. CDR3 nucleotide sequence: TGTGCCAGCAGCAGCGGGGCGGGACAGGGTTCCTACGAGCAGTACTTC.

In this sample, this clonotype turned up many times. The chain has TRBV19 and TRBJ1-5, with TRBD1 matching 7 bases. V trimming: 3 bases; J trimming: 4 bases; junction bases outside the gene matches: 6. CDR3 length: 15 amino acids. Germline CDR1 is LNHDA and CDR2 is SQIVND (reference sequence). CDR3 bases: TGTGCCAGTAGTATCCGACAGGGCTCGAATCAGCCCCAGCATTTT. Protein: CASSIRQGSNQPQHF.